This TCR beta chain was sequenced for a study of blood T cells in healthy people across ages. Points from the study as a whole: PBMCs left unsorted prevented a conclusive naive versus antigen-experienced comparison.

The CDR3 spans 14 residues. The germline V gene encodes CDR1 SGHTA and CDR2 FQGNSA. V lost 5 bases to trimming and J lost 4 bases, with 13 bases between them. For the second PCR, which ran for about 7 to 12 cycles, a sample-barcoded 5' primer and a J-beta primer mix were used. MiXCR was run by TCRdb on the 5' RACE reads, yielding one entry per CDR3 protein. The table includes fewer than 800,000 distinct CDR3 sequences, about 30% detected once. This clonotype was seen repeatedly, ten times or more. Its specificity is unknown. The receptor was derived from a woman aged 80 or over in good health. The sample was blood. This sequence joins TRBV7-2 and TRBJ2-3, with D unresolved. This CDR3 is CASSPNLGADTQYF. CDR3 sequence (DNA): TGTGCCAGCAGCCCGAACCTCGGTGCAGATACGCAGTATTTT.